The 18 T cell receptor beta chains in this list originate from one sample, sequenced in a study of T cells after yellow fever vaccination. MiXCR, run by TCRdb on the 5' RACE reads, gives a single entry per CDR3 protein. This sample has about 310,000 distinct CDR3 sequences; approximately 3.8% occur once, and the top ten carry about a quarter. This sample comprised PBMCs, obtained on the day of the yellow fever booster vaccination. These receptor sequences come from a man aged 18 to 30 who received the YFV17D yellow fever vaccine.

This clonotype occurred a few times. This rearrangement joins TRBV5-4 to TRBJ2-7; TRBD2 matches 11 bases. The germline gives CDR1 SGHNT, CDR2 YYREEE (reference sequence). J lost 2 bases, V lost 6 bases, and 7 bases had no gene match. The CDR3 runs 15 residues. CDR3 residues: CASTIAGGPTYEQYF. The CDR3 DNA follows: TGTGCCAGCACGATAGCGGGGGGGCCTACCTACGAGCAGTACTTC.

At least ten counts were recorded for this clonotype. This rearrangement joins TRBV4-3 to TRBJ1-1; D ambiguous. V was trimmed by 6 bases and J by 0 bases, leaving 14 bases between them. The CDR3 contains 15 residues. Germline CDR1 LGHNA, CDR2 YSLEER. The CDR3 DNA is TGCGCCAGCAGGCGTAAAGTGGCTTTGAACACTGAAGCTTTCTTT. Its protein product is CASRRKVALNTEAFF.

This clonotype was counted at least ten times. J is TRBJ2-5 and V is TRBV7-9; D is undetermined. The germline V and J ends were trimmed by 4 bases and 5 bases, with 5 bases remaining between them. The CDR3 runs 11 residues. Germline V gives CDR1 SEHNR, CDR2 FQNEAQ (reference sequence). The DNA of the CDR3 is TGTGCCAGCAGCTCACGTGAGACCCAGTACTTC. Translated, it gives CASSSRETQYF.

This clonotype showed up just a few times. The chain couples TRBV5-4 to TRBJ2-1; 9 positions match TRBD2. Germline loops: CDR1 SGHNT, CDR2 YYREEE (reference sequence). The CDR3 covers 15 residues. The V gene end was trimmed by 3 bases and the J gene end by 5 bases; junction bases not matched to a gene: 6. This CDR3 reads CASSSQTSGDNEQFF. CDR3 DNA sequence: TGTGCCAGCAGCTCCCAGACTAGCGGTGACAATGAGCAGTTCTTC.

This clonotype has a count of ten or more. The chain uses TRBV5-1 and TRBJ2-1, with D maybe TRBD2 (7 bases). Germline V CDR1 and CDR2: SGHRS, YFSETQ. The CDR3 is 15 amino acids. V dropped 2 bases and J dropped 2 bases, with 11 bases sitting between them. The CDR3 nucleotides are TGCGCCAGCAGCTTTGGGGGGGCAACCTACAATGAGCAGTTCTTC. Residues: CASSFGGATYNEQFF. Based on the CDR3 plus reference TRBV5-1 and TRBJ2-1, the full variable domain is KAGVTQTPRYLIKTRGQQVTLSCSPISGHRSVSWYQQTPGQGLQFLFEYFSETQRNKGNFPGRFSGRQFSNSRSEMNVSTLELGDSALYLCASSFGGATYNEQFFGPGTRLTVL.

The rearrangement links TRBV15 to TRBJ2-2; 14 nucleotides agree with TRBD2. The CDR3 contains 17 residues. Looked up from germline, CDR1 is LNHNV and CDR2 is YYDKDF (reference sequence). Trimming at V came to 5 bases and at J to 7 bases, leaving 9 bases not matched to a gene. The CDR3 nucleotides read TGTGCCACCAGCGCCCGACTAGCGGGGGGGCCTGGCGGGGAGCTGTTTTTT. Its translation is CATSARLAGGPGGELFF. Using reference TRBV15 and TRBJ2-2 for the parts outside the CDR3, the full variable domain is DAMVIQNPRYQVTQFGKPVTLSCSQTLNHNVMYWYQQKSSQAPKLLFHYYDKDFNNEADTPDNFQSRRPNTSFCFLDIRSPGLGDTAMYLCATSARLAGGPGGELFFGEGSRLTVL.

This chain uses TRBV12-5 with TRBJ2-7; D gene unclear. Germline V gene lookup returns CDR1 LGHNT and CDR2 FRNRAP. V lost 5 bases and J lost 1, with 9 bases in between. This CDR3 region has 13 residues. The CDR3 protein is CASGQSRSYEQYF. CDR3 coding DNA: TGTGCTAGTGGTCAAAGTCGTTCCTACGAGCAGTACTTC.

This chain links TRBV27 with TRBJ2-2, with D maybe TRBD1 (6 bases). The CDR3 has 16 amino acids. The germline V gene encodes CDR1 MNHEY and CDR2 SMNVEV (reference sequence). V was cut by 6 bases and J by 4 bases, with 18 bases left in between. The CDR3 DNA sequence: TGTGCCAGCAGATTAGGGTCACAGGGTAGCACCGGGGAGCTGTTTTTT. Translation gives CASRLGSQGSTGELFF.

This clonotype was recorded a few times. This rearrangement joins TRBV7-9 to TRBJ1-5, with a possible D match to TRBD1 (5 bases). Germline CDR1 SEHNR, CDR2 FQNEAQ (reference sequence). The CDR3 consists of 13 residues. Trimming took off 5 bases at V and 3 bases at J, with 8 bases between the two ends. CDR3 region: CASSKGLNQPQHF. In DNA, the CDR3 is TGTGCCAGCAGCAAGGGGCTCAATCAGCCCCAGCATTTT.

This clonotype was seen a handful of times. V and J are TRBV9 and TRBJ2-3; D is possibly TRBD1 or TRBD2 (5 bases each). Germline assignment: CDR1 SGDLS and CDR2 YYNGEE. The CDR3 runs to 16 residues. V was shortened by 4 bases and J by 0 bases, with 15 bases between the two germline ends. The CDR3 DNA reads TGTGCCAGCAGCACAGGACTTGCACCTAGCACAGATACGCAGTATTTT. It specifies CASSTGLAPSTDTQYF.

This clonotype appeared a few times. The chain carries TRBV20-1 and TRBJ1-1; a weak D match, TRBD1 (6 bases). CDR3 length: 15 amino acids. Trimming cost V 0 bases and J 2 bases, with 13 bases left between them. Germline V gene lookup returns CDR1 DFQATT and CDR2 SNEGSKA (reference sequence). CDR3 sequence: CSARERQGINTEAFF. CDR3 coding DNA: TGCAGTGCTAGAGAGCGGCAGGGGATTAACACTGAAGCTTTCTTT.

This clonotype was detected only a few times. The chain recombines TRBV6-2 or TRBV6-3 with TRBJ2-7; the D is unclear. CDR3 length: 13 amino acids. CDR1 MNHEY and CDR2 SVGEGT come from the germline V gene. V was cut by 4 bases and J by 4 bases, with 11 bases left in between. DNA for the CDR3: TGTGCCAGCAGTTGGTTTGCAAGTTACGAGCAGTACGTC. Protein product: CASSWFASYEQYV.

This clonotype came up a few times. The CDR3 DNA sequence: TGCGCCAGCAGCCCGACGGGACCACAGGGCTTCGCGCTCGACCAAGAGACCCAGTACTTC. Translation: CASSPTGPQGFALDQETQYF. The rearrangement links TRBV4-3 to TRBJ2-5; tentative D call: TRBD1 (6 bases). Germline CDR1 reads LGHNA; CDR2 reads YSLEER. The CDR3 has 20 amino acids. Trimming took off 4 bases at V and 0 bases at J, with 27 bases between the two ends.

In its sample, this clonotype was seen many times. This chain links TRBV5-5 with TRBJ2-5, with 7 nucleotides matching TRBD1. Germline V CDR1 and CDR2: SGHKS, YYEKEE (reference sequence). This CDR3 comprises 15 residues. V trimming: 3 bases; J trimming: 1 base; junction bases outside the gene matches: 6. The CDR3 coding sequence is TGTGCCAGCAGCTCCTGGACAGGCTTCCAAGAGACCCAGTACTTC. The encoded protein is CASSSWTGFQETQYF. Together with reference TRBV5-5 and TRBJ2-5, the CDR3 gives the full variable domain: DAGVTQSPTHLIKTRGQQVTLRCSPISGHKSVSWYQQVLGQGPQFIFQYYEKEERGRGNFPDRFSARQFPNYSSELNVNALLLGDSALYLCASSSWTGFQETQYFGPGTRLLVL.

This clonotype showed up many times. V usage is TRBV7-2 and J usage is TRBJ2-4; possibly TRBD1 for D (6 bases). Trimming removed 3 bases from V and 0 bases from J, with 12 bases in between. The V gene's germline CDR1 is SGHTA and CDR2 FQGNSA. The length of the CDR3 is 16 residues. CDR3 sequence reads: CASSFGQPLAKNIQYF. CDR3 in DNA: TGTGCCAGCAGCTTCGGACAGCCCCTAGCCAAAAACATTCAGTACTTC. The full variable domain, rest sourced from reference TRBV7-2 and TRBJ2-4, is GAGVSQSPSNKVTEKGKDVELRCDPISGHTALYWYRQSLGQGLEFLIYFQGNSAPDKSGLPSDRFSAERTGGSVSTLTIQRTQQEDSAVYLCASSFGQPLAKNIQYFGAGTRLSVL.

This clonotype was found many times. The CDR3 DNA follows: TGTGCCAGCAGCTTAGAGGGTAGCACTGAAGCTTTCTTT. Translated, it gives CASSLEGSTEAFF. The chain has TRBV11-1 and TRBJ1-1; no firm D call. Trimming pared 1 base from V and 4 bases from J, leaving 7 bases between. Germline CDR1 reads SGHAT; CDR2 reads FQDESV (reference sequence). The CDR3 totals 13 residues.

In this sample, this clonotype turned up many times. The chain joins TRBV7-2 to TRBJ2-7; maybe TRBD1 (5 bases). The V gene's germline CDR1 is SGHTA and CDR2 FQGNSA. The CDR3 spans 15 residues. Trimming pared 5 bases from V and 4 bases from J, leaving 18 bases between. The CDR3 sequence: CASSPNAWQGYEQYV. In nucleotides, the CDR3 is TGTGCCAGCAGCCCCAATGCGTGGCAGGGATACGAGCAGTACGTC.

The CDR3 is CASSPWDRGTDTQYF. In DNA, the CDR3 is TGTGCCAGCAGCCCCTGGGACAGGGGGACAGATACGCAGTATTTT. V usage is TRBV13 and J usage is TRBJ2-3; 11 bases line up with TRBD1. This CDR3 has 15 residues. Trimming removed 5 bases from V and 3 bases from J; junction bases left unmatched: 4. The germline V gene has CDR1 PRHDT and CDR2 FYEKMQ (reference sequence).